The 27 T cell receptor beta chains below come from one sample, sequenced in a study of Tregs in tolerant kidney transplant recipients. Profiled with immunoSEQ multiplex PCR; TCRdb holds only in-frame clones, not every one. The sample carries several thousand clones, about 45% recorded once. The antigens of these receptors remain unknown. The sequencing sample was made of CD4+ T cells from blood cultured with allogeneic cells. The receptor source for this set is a human donor in good health.

Comment on this clone: A read error is likely here: a far larger clone is one base away. The V and J genes are TRBV5-1 and TRBJ2-4; D is possibly TRBD2 (5 bases). The CDR3 has 14 residues. V was pared by 0 bases and J by 5 bases, with 9 bases between. Germline CDR1 SGHRS, CDR2 YFSETQ. CDR3 residues: CASSLAGSQNIQYF. CDR3 sequence (DNA): TGCGCCAGCAGCTTGGCGGGGTCTCAAAACATTCAGTACTTC.

V gene TRBV4-2 combines with J gene TRBJ2-7; tentative D call: TRBD2 (5 bases). There are 15 residues in the CDR3. V dropped 4 bases and J dropped 0 bases, with 13 bases sitting between them. Per the germline V gene, CDR1 is LGHNA and CDR2 is YNFKEQ. The DNA for the CDR3 is TGTGCCAGCAGCCCACTAGAGGAGAGCTCCTACGAGCAGTACTTC. Its protein is CASSPLEESSYEQYF.

About this clone itself: Compared with germline, one end of the junction differs, possibly owing to a read error. The chain joins TRBV19 to TRBJ2-5; possible D gene TRBD2, 5 bases. The CDR3 spans 13 residues. Germline lookup yields CDR1 LNHDA and CDR2 SQIVND (reference sequence). CDR3 sequence reads: CAGSMLAGETQYF. The CDR3, as DNA: TGTGCCGGTAGTATGTTGGCGGGAGAGACCCAGTACTTC.

This chain uses TRBV2 with TRBJ1-1; weak D call: TRBD1 (6 bases). The CDR3 is 14 residues long. Germline V CDR1 and CDR2: SNHLY, FYNNEI. Trimming cost V 6 bases and J 1 base, with 12 bases left between them. CDR3 DNA sequence: TGTGCCAGCAGGGAGGGGGGGAAGAACACTGAAGCTTTCTTT. Its protein is CASREGGKNTEAFF.

V usage is TRBV11-3 and J usage is TRBJ1-2, with unresolved D. Germline values: CDR1 SGHNT, CDR2 YENEEA. CDR3 size: 18 residues. V was cut by 4 bases and J by 5 bases, with 26 bases left in between. The CDR3 coding sequence is TGTGCCAGCAGCTCCCCCTCGACGGAGAGTCGAGGGAAGTATGGCTACACCTTC. Encoded protein: CASSSPSTESRGKYGYTF. The variable domain in full, completed from reference TRBV11-3 and TRBJ1-2, reads EAGVVQSPRYKIIEKKQPVAFWCNPISGHNTLYWYLQNLGQGPELLIRYENEEAVDDSQLPKDRFSAERLKGVDSTLKIQPAELGDSAVYLCASSSPSTESRGKYGYTFGSGTRLTVV.

The V call is TRBV18, the J call TRBJ1-1; D ambiguous. The V end lost 1 base, the J end lost 0 bases, and 9 bases lay between the germline ends. CDR3 size: 15 residues. Germline V gene sequence: CDR1 KGHSH, CDR2 LQKENI. This CDR3 is CASSPQQVMNTEAFF. The CDR3 DNA reads TGTGCCAGCTCACCACAGCAGGTCATGAACACTGAAGCTTTCTTT. Filled out from reference TRBV18 and TRBJ1-1, the complete variable domain reads NAGVMQNPRHLVRRRGQEARLRCSPMKGHSHVYWYRQLPEEGLKFMVYLQKENIIDESGMPKERFSAEFPKEGPSILRIQQVVRGDSAAYFCASSPQQVMNTEAFFGQGTRLTVV.

This clone qualifies as medium-sized. The identical CDR3 is also encoded by other nucleotide sequences in the sample. The chain joins TRBV4-2 to TRBJ2-2, with TRBD2 matching 10 bases. Germline V gives CDR1 LGHNA, CDR2 YNFKEQ. The CDR3 has 16 residues. V lost 3 bases, J lost 4 bases, and 5 bases stayed unmatched. CDR3 sequence (DNA): TGTGCCAGCAGCCAGCCCAGCGGGAGGGTCACCGGGGAGCTGTTTTTT. Translating it yields CASSQPSGRVTGELFF.

The chain joins TRBV6-8 to TRBJ1-1; D might be TRBD1 (6 bases). V was cut by 8 bases and J by 5 bases, with 9 bases left in between. The germline V gene encodes CDR1 MNHGY and CDR2 SAAAGT. The CDR3 runs to 11 residues. CDR3 amino acids: CASGRGTEAFF. The CDR3, as DNA: TGTGCCAGCGGTAGGGGGACTGAAGCTTTCTTT.

This clone was found a few times. The chain employs TRBV7-2 and TRBJ1-3; TRBD1 matches 7 bases. The germline V gene has CDR1 SGHTA and CDR2 FQGNSA. V trimming: 4 bases; J trimming: 0 bases; junction bases outside the gene matches: 9. This CDR3 is 17 amino acids long. The CDR3: CASSSGTVLGSGNTIYF. CDR3 in DNA: TGTGCCAGCAGCTCGGGGACAGTCTTGGGCTCTGGAAACACCATATATTTT.

The CDR3 spells CASSLAGAYGYTF. In nucleotides, the CDR3 is TGTGCCAGCAGCTTAGCCGGGGCCTATGGCTACACCTTC. V is TRBV11-3 and J is TRBJ1-2, with D tentatively TRBD1 (5 bases). Per germline, CDR1 SGHNT and CDR2 YENEEA. V was clipped by 1 base and J by 4 bases, with 7 bases between them. The CDR3 runs 13 residues. Supplemented by reference TRBV11-3 and TRBJ1-2, the full variable domain reads EAGVVQSPRYKIIEKKQPVAFWCNPISGHNTLYWYLQNLGQGPELLIRYENEEAVDDSQLPKDRFSAERLKGVDSTLKIQPAELGDSAVYLCASSLAGAYGYTFGSGTRLTVV.

In its sample, this clone is medium-sized. The gene calls are TRBV2 and TRBJ2-2; the D is unclear. This CDR3 spans 12 amino acids. Germline lookup yields CDR1 SNHLY and CDR2 FYNNEI. V was shortened by 6 bases and J by 5 bases, with 7 bases between the two germline ends. CDR3: CASRSYTGELFF. The CDR3 DNA reads TGTGCCAGCAGATCCTATACCGGGGAGCTGTTTTTT. Full variable domain (rest looked up from reference TRBV2 and TRBJ2-2): EPEVTQTPSHQVTQMGQEVILRCVPISNHLYFYWYRQILGQKVEFLVSFYNNEISEKSEIFDDQFSVERPDGSNFTLKIRSTKLEDSAMYFCASRSYTGELFFGEGSRLTVL.

This clone was recorded a few times. This chain's CDR3 is CASSLWGQEKLFF. DNA of the CDR3: TGTGCCAGCAGTTTATGGGGCCAGGAAAAACTGTTTTTT. The rearrangement joins TRBV27 to TRBJ1-4, with D perhaps TRBD1 (5 bases). Per germline, CDR1 MNHEY and CDR2 SMNVEV (reference sequence). The CDR3 sequence is 13 residues long. Trimming took off 1 base at V and 8 bases at J, with 8 bases between the two ends.

The gene calls are TRBV25-1 and TRBJ2-5; TRBD1 matches 11 bases. V lost 6 bases and J lost 5; bases outside the gene matches: 5. CDR3 length equals 14 residues. Germline CDR1 reads MGHDK; CDR2 reads SYGVNS. CDR3 amino acids: CASRRTGGRETQYF. CDR3 bases: TGTGCCAGCAGGAGGACAGGGGGCCGGGAGACCCAGTACTTC. Combining the CDR3 with reference TRBV25-1 and TRBJ2-5 gives the whole variable domain EADIYQTPRYLVIGTGKKITLECSQTMGHDKMYWYQQDPGMELHLIHYSYGVNSTEKGDLSSESTVSRIRTEHFPLTLESARPSHTSQYLCASRRTGGRETQYFGPGTRLLVL.

The V call is TRBV11-3, the J call TRBJ2-7, with D perhaps TRBD1 (6 bases). Deletions cut 4 bases from V and 5 bases from J, with 15 bases between. The CDR3 is 14 residues long. Per the germline V gene, CDR1 is SGHNT and CDR2 is YENEEA. The CDR3 spells CASSSLLTGNEQYF. CDR3 in DNA: TGTGCCAGCAGCTCACTGCTTACAGGGAACGAGCAGTACTTC. Full variable domain (missing parts from reference TRBV11-3 and TRBJ2-7): EAGVVQSPRYKIIEKKQPVAFWCNPISGHNTLYWYLQNLGQGPELLIRYENEEAVDDSQLPKDRFSAERLKGVDSTLKIQPAELGDSAVYLCASSSLLTGNEQYFGPGTRLTVT.

This clone rates as medium-sized. This chain connects TRBV4-2 to TRBJ2-2, with D possibly being TRBD2 (6 bases). CDR3 length: 14 residues. In germline, CDR1 is LGHNA, CDR2 YNFKEQ. Between the trimmed V and J ends, which lost 7 bases and 2 bases, there was a span of 11 bases. CDR3 residues: CASKASVNTGELFF. The DNA of the CDR3 is TGTGCCAGCAAGGCTAGCGTAAACACCGGGGAGCTGTTTTTT.

By sample share, this clone is medium-sized. This sequence joins TRBV9 and TRBJ1-2; unclear D gene. The CDR3 runs to 16 residues. The germline V and J ends were trimmed by 5 bases and 6 bases, with 23 bases remaining between them. Per the germline V gene, CDR1 is SGDLS and CDR2 is YYNGEE. The CDR3: CASSKFVSRRLNGYTF. As DNA, the CDR3 is TGTGCCAGCAGTAAGTTTGTGAGTCGTCGGTTAAATGGCTACACCTTC.

This clone was found a few times. Within the sample, other DNA sequences also encode this same CDR3. The chain has TRBV6-6 and TRBJ1-1, with unresolved D. Per the germline V gene, CDR1 is MNHNY and CDR2 is SVGAGI (reference sequence). The CDR3 is made up of 12 amino acids. V lost 0 bases to trimming and J lost 3 bases, with 2 bases between them. The CDR3 protein is CASSYSDTEAFF. CDR3 coding DNA: TGTGCCAGCAGTTACTCGGACACTGAAGCTTTCTTT.

This clone was seen a handful of times. V usage is TRBV7-2 and J usage is TRBJ1-2, with TRBD1 matching over 8 bases. The CDR3 extends over 15 amino acids. Germline loops: CDR1 SGHTA, CDR2 FQGNSA. V lost 5 bases to trimming and J lost 0 bases; unmatched junction nucleotides: 5. Here the CDR3 reads CASSRDRTANYGYTF. The CDR3 DNA follows: TGTGCCAGCAGCCGGGACAGGACAGCTAACTATGGCTACACCTTC. The full variable domain, rest sourced from reference TRBV7-2 and TRBJ1-2, is GAGVSQSPSNKVTEKGKDVELRCDPISGHTALYWYRQSLGQGLEFLIYFQGNSAPDKSGLPSDRFSAERTGGSVSTLTIQRTQQEDSAVYLCASSRDRTANYGYTFGSGTRLTVV.

This clone was picked up a small number of times. V is TRBV6-1 and J is TRBJ1-1; D is uncertain. The germline CDR1 and CDR2 sequences are MNHNS and SASEGT. The CDR3 spans 13 residues. V gave up 8 bases and J gave up 2 bases, with 12 bases separating them. CDR3 loop: CASAKVANTEAFF. In nucleotides, the CDR3 is TGTGCCAGCGCGAAGGTGGCAAACACTGAAGCTTTCTTT.

The chain recombines TRBV4-2 with TRBJ1-1; no reliable D call. Trimming removed 5 bases from V and 4 bases from J, with 20 bases in between. The CDR3 runs 16 residues. Germline assignment: CDR1 LGHNA and CDR2 YNFKEQ. This CDR3 reads CASSLKDPRPGTEAFF. The CDR3, as DNA: TGTGCCAGCAGCTTAAAGGACCCTCGTCCGGGCACTGAAGCTTTCTTT.

This clone is classed as medium-sized. The V gene is TRBV18, the J gene TRBJ2-3, with D unclear. The CDR3 loop spans 13 amino acids. V was shortened by 6 bases and J by 0 bases, with 7 bases between the two germline ends. Germline V CDR1 and CDR2: KGHSH, LQKENI. This chain's CDR3 is CASSAQSTDTQYF. The CDR3, as DNA: TGTGCCAGCTCCGCCCAGAGCACAGATACGCAGTATTTT.

The gene calls are TRBV7-1 and TRBJ2-5, with D possibly TRBD2 on 5 matching bases. TRBV7-1 is treated as an ORF (open reading frame) with a function not yet certain. The CDR3 has 14 amino acids. Trimming took 4 bases from V and 5 from J, leaving 14 bases between them. The CDR3 DNA reads as TGTGCCAGCAGCTTAGCGCTTTATCGGGAGACCCAGTACTTC. Residues: CASSLALYRETQYF.

As to this clone: The junction departs from germline at one end; a sequencing error may be responsible. The chain has TRBV6-6 and TRBJ2-7; D is tentatively TRBD1 or TRBD2 (5 bases each). The CDR3 extends over 12 amino acids. Germline CDR1 and CDR2: MNHNY and SVGAGI (reference sequence). The CDR3 region has the DNA TGTGCCATCAGTGCGACCGGGGCCGAGCAGTACTTC. Protein product: CAISATGAEQYF.

This chain links TRBV7-2 with TRBJ2-1; either TRBD1 or TRBD2 may supply D (5 bases each). The CDR3 has 14 residues. Germline loops: CDR1 SGHTA, CDR2 FQGNSA. V gave up 6 bases and J gave up 0 bases, with 9 bases separating them. CDR3 nucleotides: TGTGCCAGCAGACTTGGGGGCTCCTACAATGAGCAGTTCTTC. Translated: CASRLGGSYNEQFF.

This clone was counted a few times. The chain couples TRBV5-1 to TRBJ2-3; tentatively, D is TRBD1 (5 bases). The CDR3 contains 14 residues. V was clipped by 4 bases and J by 3 bases, with 12 bases between them. The germline CDR1 and CDR2 sequences are SGHRS and YFSETQ. The CDR3 coding sequence is TGCGCCAGCAGCGGCCAGGGTGGAACAGATACGCAGTATTTT. Translating gives CASSGQGGTDTQYF.

The sample holds a few counts of this clone. V and J are TRBV6-5 and TRBJ1-1; a possible D gene is TRBD1 (5 bases). The CDR3 runs 11 residues. Per the germline V gene, CDR1 is MNHEY and CDR2 is SVGAGI. Deletions cut 11 bases from V and 8 bases from J, with 15 bases between. The DNA for the CDR3 is TGTGCCGTCTCAACTCGGACAGAAGCTTTCTTT. It is translated as CAVSTRTEAFF.

The V call is TRBV7-3, the J call TRBJ1-3; unclear D gene. The CDR3 sequence is 13 residues long. Trimming removed 3 bases at V and 6 bases at J, with 9 bases between. CDR1 is SGHTA and CDR2 is FQGTGA in the germline V gene. CDR3 DNA: TGTGCCAGCAGCTTTCGTTACGCAAACACCATATATTTT. This encodes CASSFRYANTIYF.